This T cell receptor beta chain derives from a study of blood T cell repertoires in COVID-19. Looking at the study overall: Samples representing acute and convalescent COVID-19 were sourced from the United States, Italy and Spain. Nucleic acid was either cDNA or gDNA, and it came from T cells, B-cell-depleted T cells, or PBMCs.

In the source study's methods: The assay estimated nucleated cells by amplifying reference gene primers. Here immunoSEQ multiplex PCR was the method, and the copy in TCRdb shows in-frame clones only, minus some. That table furnishes V, J and clone size, whereas the DNA furnished D and trimming. The data contain 65,000 to 70,000 clones, around 86% of them singletons. The V gene end was trimmed by 3 bases and the J gene end by 10 bases; junction bases not matched to a gene: 6. Germline assignment: CDR1 LNHDA and CDR2 SQIVND (reference sequence). This CDR3 spans 15 amino acids. This chain joins TRBV19 and TRBJ1-6; 10 bases map to TRBD1. Sequencing was carried out using peripheral blood. The clonotype originates from a man older than 75 with acute or convalescent COVID-19. The CDR3 spells CASSIKTGGGSPLHF. CDR3 sequence (DNA): TGTGCCAGTAGTATCAAGACAGGGGGCGGCTCACCCCTCCACTTT.